A single sample is the source of the 24 T cell receptor beta chains below, sequenced in a study of tumor-infiltrating lymphocytes in primary liver carcinoma. Unsorted whole blood yielded blood RNA, and germline DNA was extracted as well. A constant-region primer primed TCR beta cDNA synthesis from 500 to 550 ng of total RNA. Researchers made the TCR beta libraries by running three nested multiplex PCR rounds with slightly modified ARM-PCR. PCR rounds one and two used TRBV1-TRBV30 forward primers with a C-beta reverse primer for around 9 cycles each. TCRdb re-called the multiplex PCR reads through MiXCR, storing one row per CDR3 protein. In the table there are 300,000 to 400,000 distinct CDR3 sequences, 55% to 65% of which are singletons. Sequenced sample: peripheral blood. Source of these receptors: a man aged 40-55 years with primary liver carcinoma and hepatitis B virus infection.

The chain recombines TRBV11-2 with TRBJ2-5, with 10 bases lining up with TRBD2. Germline V gene lookup returns CDR1 SGHAT and CDR2 FQNNGV. This CDR3 has 14 amino acids. With V trimmed by 4 bases and J by 7 bases, 6 bases remained unmatched. The CDR3 DNA reads as TGTGCCAGCAGCTCAGCTAGCGGGAGTAGGACCCAGTACTTC. Translation: CASSSASGSRTQYF.

On this clonotype: The junction departs from germline at one end; a sequencing error may be responsible. This chain connects TRBV11-2 to TRBJ2-1; D possibly corresponds to TRBD1 (6 bases). Germline CDR1 SGHAT, CDR2 FQNNGV. The CDR3 consists of 15 residues. The CDR3 region has the DNA TGTGCCAGCGGCTTTGCAGGGATGGGGGCTGTTGGGCAGTTCTTC. This encodes CASGFAGMGAVGQFF.

In the case of this clonotype: Given a much more abundant clone one base away, this may be a read error. The rearrangement uses TRBV10-3 and TRBJ2-5; 9 bases align to TRBD2. The ends lost 11 bases at V and 10 bases at J; junction bases unmatched: 11. Germline V gives CDR1 ENHRY, CDR2 SYGVKD. The CDR3 consists of 12 residues. The CDR3 DNA reads TGTGCCGCCTCGGGGACTAGCAACGACCAGTACTTC. This encodes CAASGTSNDQYF.

This rearrangement joins TRBV2 to TRBJ2-7; possibly TRBD2 for D (5 bases). Germline V gives CDR1 SNHLY, CDR2 FYNNEI. V was cut by 9 bases and J by 0 bases, with 12 bases left in between. This CDR3 is 13 amino acids long. In nucleotides, the CDR3 is TGTGCCAGAACCGTAGCGACCTCCTACGAGCAGTACTTC. Amino acids: CARTVATSYEQYF.

As concerns this clonotype: An end of the junction differs from the germline gene, which may be a read error. The V call is TRBV4-1, the J call TRBJ2-5; D might be TRBD1 or TRBD2, each matching 6 bases. The CDR3 runs 15 residues. Germline lookup yields CDR1 MGHRA and CDR2 YSYEKL. The CDR3 region has the DNA TGCGCCAGCAGTCAAGAGGGGGGCAGCCGAGAGACCCAGTACTTC. Translating it yields CASSQEGGSRETQYF.

This clonotype was observed once. The conserved phenylalanine or tryptophan is not found at the CDR3 terminus, so this likely reflects a read error. The DNA is left out, because the CDR3 cannot be placed on it with certainty; the CDR3 is given as TCRdb lists it. V and J are TRBV6-6 and TRBJ2-1; TRBD2, the D gene given by the table, was not confirmed from the DNA. In germline, CDR1 is MNHNY, CDR2 SVGAGI (reference sequence). The CDR3 is 14 residues long, counting both termini. The CDR3 spells CASLAGALHNEQSY.

For this clonotype: At one end, the junction sequence differs from germline, possibly due to a read error. DNA of the CDR3: TGCAGTGTTGTACTAGCGGGATGTTACACCGGGGAGCTGTTTTTT. Translating gives CSVVLAGCYTGELFF. The rearrangement uses TRBV29-1 and TRBJ2-2; 10 nucleotides match TRBD2. The CDR3 contains 15 residues. Per germline, CDR1 SQVTM and CDR2 ANQGSEA.

About this clonotype itself: The CDR3 does not end in the conserved phenylalanine or tryptophan, so this is likely a read error. V and J are TRBV5-1 and TRBJ2-3; D is possibly TRBD2 (5 bases). V was trimmed by 3 bases and J by 1 base, leaving 15 bases between them. CDR3 size: 16 residues. Per germline, CDR1 SGHRS and CDR2 YFSETQ. The CDR3 DNA reads TGCGCCAGCAGCTCCCGGACGGGATTTCGCACAGATACGCAGTATCTT. Translating it yields CASSSRTGFRTDTQYL.

To note about this clonotype: This is likely a read error, given that the CDR3 carries no conserved phenylalanine or tryptophan at its end. The limits of the CDR3 on the DNA are not certain, so only TCRdb's listed CDR3 is given. The rearrangement uses TRBV6-1 and TRBJ2-1; the table's D call, TRBD2, was not checked against the DNA. The CDR3 sequence runs 16 residues, both termini included. Germline lookup yields CDR1 MNHNS and CDR2 SASEGT. The CDR3 reads CASSETRGIAGDERFL.

Remarks on this clonotype: Just one base apart from a much larger clone, this may be a read error. The chain combines TRBV12-3 or TRBV12-4 with TRBJ1-6; D possibly corresponds to TRBD1 (5 bases). This CDR3 region has 12 residues. V was clipped by 8 bases and J by 8 bases, with 10 bases between them. The CDR3 here is CASGSGDSPLHF. DNA for the CDR3: TGTGCCAGCGGTTCGGGGGATTCACCCCTCCACTTT.

Concerning this clonotype: A much larger clonotype is one base distant, so this may be a read error. The chain recombines TRBV6-5 with TRBJ2-5, with 12 nucleotides matching TRBD2. The CDR3 loop spans 17 amino acids. Trimming removed 7 bases from V and 5 bases from J; junction bases left unmatched: 14. From germline, CDR1 is MNHEY and CDR2 SVGAGI. The CDR3 sequence is CASTLTRLAGVRETQYF. In nucleotides, the CDR3 is TGTGCCAGCACCCTAACCCGACTAGCGGGAGTCAGGGAGACCCAGTACTTC.

The chain couples TRBV11-2 to TRBJ2-5, with TRBD1 matching 9 bases. The CDR3 runs 14 residues. V lost 11 bases to trimming and J lost 4 bases; unmatched junction nucleotides: 11. CDR1 SGHAT and CDR2 FQNNGV come from the germline V gene. The CDR3 reads CACSPTGGVETQYF. The CDR3 DNA reads TGTGCCTGTAGCCCCACAGGGGGCGTAGAGACCCAGTACTTC.

About this clonotype: Since a much larger clone is just one base distant, this may be a read error. The chain joins TRBV29-1 to TRBJ2-5; possible D gene TRBD2, 6 bases. V was clipped by 3 bases and J by 4 bases, with 12 bases between them. This CDR3 contains 13 residues. The germline V gene has CDR1 SQVTM and CDR2 ANQGSEA. CDR3 sequence (DNA): TGCAGCGTTGATGGGGGGAGCCGAGAGACCCAGTACTTC. Its translation: CSVDGGSRETQYF. Supplemented by reference TRBV29-1 and TRBJ2-5, the full variable domain reads SAVISQKPSRDICQRGTSLTIQCQVDSQVTMMFWYRQQPGQSLTLIATANQGSEATYESGFVIDKFPISRPNLTFSTLTVSNMSPEDSSIYLCSVDGGSRETQYFGPGTRLLVL.

V gene TRBV12-3 or TRBV12-4 combines with J gene TRBJ2-3; D might be TRBD1 or TRBD2, each matching 5 bases. Trimming shortened V by 3 bases and J by 2 bases, and 18 bases separated the two germline ends. The CDR3 is made up of 17 amino acids. The CDR3 protein is CASSLRLTGPHTDTQYF. CDR3 sequence (DNA): TGTGCCAGCAGTTTGAGGCTAACGGGACCCCACACAGATACGCAGTATTTT.

This chain joins TRBV12-5 and TRBJ2-1, with a weak D call TRBD1 (6 bases). CDR3 length: 14 residues. Per germline, CDR1 LGHNT and CDR2 FRNRAP. CDR3 sequence (DNA): TGTGTTAGCGCCTTACAGGGTGGAGACAATGAGCAGTTCTTC. Amino acid sequence: CVSALQGGDNEQFF.

About this clonotype: A read error may be the cause here, since a much bigger clone is one base away. The V gene is TRBV4-1, the J gene TRBJ1-2; D gene uncertain. CDR3 length: 15 amino acids. The ends were cut back, 4 bases at V and 3 bases at J, with 15 bases in the middle. Germline V CDR1 and CDR2: MGHRA, YSYEKL. In DNA form, the CDR3 reads TGCGCCAGCAGCCGTTTAAGGCGTCCCGACTATGGCTACACCTTC. Amino acid sequence: CASSRLRRPDYGYTF.

This chain links TRBV6-2 or TRBV6-3 with TRBJ2-3; D perhaps matches TRBD2 (6 bases). CDR3 size: 13 residues. CDR1 and CDR2 from the germline V gene are MNHEY and SVGEGT. V was trimmed by 10 bases and J by 2 bases, leaving 13 bases between them. CDR3 coding DNA: TGTGCCACCCGGCGGGGTGACACAGATACGCAGTATTTT. The encoded protein is CATRRGDTDTQYF.

This clonotype has only a few counts. The junction does not match germline at one end; this may be a read error. The chain couples TRBV5-5 to TRBJ1-6; the D is unclear. Germline V gene sequence: CDR1 SGHKS, CDR2 YYEKEE (reference sequence). The CDR3 has 15 residues. CDR3 sequence reads: CTSSSWTLGNSPLHF. The CDR3 coding sequence is TGTACCAGCAGCTCCTGGACTCTTGGTAATTCACCCCTCCACTTT.

This clonotype was counted a single time. The CDR3 end shows no conserved phenylalanine or tryptophan, and so a read error is likely. The rearrangement uses TRBV11-1 and TRBJ2-1, with D perhaps TRBD2 (6 bases). The germline V gene has CDR1 SGHAT and CDR2 FQDESV (reference sequence). The V gene lost 4 bases and the J gene lost 8 bases, with 24 bases spanning the gap. This CDR3 comprises 17 residues. This CDR3 is CASSSRGCGRPSHEQFL. Here the CDR3 DNA reads TGTGCCAGCAGCTCCCGGGGGTGCGGTAGGCCCAGCCATGAGCAGTTCCTC.

For this clonotype: With a much larger clone just one base away, this may be a read error. The missing conserved phenylalanine or tryptophan at the end of this CDR3 makes a read error likely. The chain employs TRBV6-1 and TRBJ1-2, with D possibly TRBD1 on 6 matching bases. V dropped 5 bases and J dropped 4 bases, with 8 bases sitting between them. Germline V gene data show CDR1 as MNHNS and CDR2 as SASEGT. This CDR3 spans 12 amino acids. CDR3 DNA: TGTGCCAGCAGTTCGGACAGCTATGGCTACACCATC. This translates into CASSSDSYGYTI.

This clonotype was seen a handful of times. The CDR3 nucleotides read TGTGCCAGCAGGCCCGCGAAGAGCGGGAGGGAGAGGAATGAGCAGTTCTTC. Translation gives CASRPAKSGRERNEQFF. V and J are TRBV12-3 or TRBV12-4 and TRBJ2-1; TRBD2 matches 10 bases. The CDR3 length is 17 residues. The trim removed 6 bases at V and 7 bases at J, leaving 15 bases unmatched.

With respect to this clonotype: Just one base apart from a much larger clone, this may be a read error. The chain is built from TRBV7-9 and TRBJ2-3; possible D gene TRBD2, 6 bases. Germline V gene lookup returns CDR1 SEHNR and CDR2 FQNEAQ (reference sequence). V lost 5 bases and J lost 6, with 15 bases in between. The CDR3 consists of 14 residues. The CDR3 DNA reads as TGTGCCAGCAGCATAAGGTCGGGAGCGGATACGCAGTATTTT. Amino acids: CASSIRSGADTQYF. Variable domain in full (rest from reference TRBV7-9 and TRBJ2-3): DTGVSQNPRHKITKRGQNVTFRCDPISEHNRLYWYRQTLGQGPEFLTYFQNEAQLEKSRLLSDRFSAERPKGSFSTLEIQRTEQGDSAMYLCASSIRSGADTQYFGPGTRLTVL.

The chain combines TRBV20-1 with TRBJ1-5; D gene ambiguous. Per germline, CDR1 DFQATT and CDR2 SNEGSKA (reference sequence). The ends were cut back, 3 bases at V and 8 bases at J, with 11 bases in the middle. The CDR3 has 12 amino acids. CDR3 residues: CSARNGREPQHF. CDR3 nucleotide sequence: TGCAGTGCTAGGAACGGGCGCGAGCCCCAGCATTTT.

This sequence joins TRBV6-5 and TRBJ2-7; 9 bases match TRBD2. Germline CDR1 reads MNHEY; CDR2 reads SVGAGI. The CDR3 spans 17 residues. Trimming took 4 bases from V and 0 from J; bases not matched to a gene: 10. The CDR3 coding sequence is TGTGCCAGCAGTTGGCTAGCGGGAATCCAAAGCTCCTACGAGCAGTACTTC. This encodes CASSWLAGIQSSYEQYF.